This T cell receptor (beta chain) appears in the sequencing data of a study of radiation and T cells in renal cell carcinoma (dated by TCRdb to the early 2020s). Regarding the study in general: Samples were obtained from a clinical trial, in which 15 Gy stereotactic body radiation therapy was delivered to primary renal cell carcinomas and nephrectomy was performed 4 weeks later. In total, fewer than 55 samples underwent TCR beta sequencing: about 26 tumors plus 27 peripheral blood samples. Across all 50 or so samples, 4,000,000 or so unique CDR3 nucleotide sequences encoding about 2.7 million unique CDR3 amino acid sequences were identified. Broader findings and caveats from the paper: Effects of radiation dose or scheduling on the TCR repertoire could not be addressed with the single-armed trial design. Tracking of blood repertoire dynamics stopped at roughly four weeks after treatment, with no follow-up past that point. Because pretreatment tumor biopsies were not available, the study could not determine whether clonotypes were already present within the tumor at baseline. In blood, the top tumor clonotypes increased between baseline and 2 weeks post-radiation and then shrank by 4 weeks, which suggests that tumor-resident clones expanded only transiently.

Following the manufacturer's recommendations, the immunoSEQ kit was used to generate TCR beta libraries from genomic DNA. To prepare libraries, a first multiplex PCR with proprietary primers was run, followed by a second PCR that added unique barcodes, and a bead cleanup was done after each round. Each sample batch included a kit-provided positive control reaction and a negative control reaction. The final libraries underwent checking on an Agilent 4200 TapeStation D1000 ScreenTape, volumetric pooling, and quantification by qPCR. Sequencing was performed on an Illumina NextSeq500 with a MidOutput 150-cycle cartridge, and 156 Read1 and 15 Index1 cycles were run with kit custom primers. The pooled library was loaded at roughly 0.9 pM with about 20% PhiX control spiked in. As for the original processing: Vendor-processed data were analyzed in R, with a clonotype defined as all T cells sharing the same CDR3 nucleotide sequence. For clone abundance analyses, frequencies were normalized to the 10,000 most abundant clones in each sample. Public T cell clones, which averaged fewer than five per sample, were excluded before analysis. Tumor-enriched clonotypes and baseline blood-enriched clonotypes were defined as those with an abundance difference of at least 32-fold between compartments. A beta-binomial differential abundance model was used to identify clonotypes that were expanded or contracted between blood time points. Tumor-blood repertoire similarity was measured with the Baroni-Urbani and Buser coefficient, and group comparisons used two-tailed Wilcoxon tests in R. This immuneACCESS table, as held by TCRdb, lists in-frame sequences with V and J called but not all clones. Of the missing ones, under half trace to an unresolved V gene in checked studies; the others have no known cause. For V, J and clone size, that table is used; D and trimming come from the DNA. This sample lists 60,000 to 65,000 clones; just over 75% were detected once. Clones ranked in the top ten supply under 7% of the sample.

The CDR3 spans 15 residues, from the cysteine through the phenylalanine. The sequence is cut down to CDR3 DNA, 45 bases in frame from base 1. CDR1 and CDR2 were assigned from the germline V gene as SGHRS and YFSETQ. V loses 7 bases of germline sequence and J loses 0 bases, and the interval between the two ends is 14 bases. The time point tag for this specimen amounts to: blood 2 weeks post-SBRT. Per the publication, the treatment or condition label means: 15 Gy SBRT to primary tumor, nephrectomy 4 weeks later. To track tumor-enriched clonotypes, serial peripheral blood was sampled from radiation-treated patients at baseline and at 2 weeks and 4 weeks after SBRT. Every patient had renal cell carcinoma of clear cell pathology. Genomic DNA for TCR sequencing was prepared using the QIAamp DNA Blood Mini Kit (Qiagen). The analyses included just those samples that passed every quality control check. Turning to this clone: What antigen it recognizes has not been identified. Base qualities are not at hand, and no much larger clone is one base apart.

The source of this sequence is a man aged 55 to 70 with renal cell carcinoma. Recombination connected TRBV5-1 to TRBJ1-3; the D segment cannot be called with confidence. Sequenced material: blood, taken from a patient whose treatment included radiotherapy and nephrectomy. The sequence in DNA is TGCGCCAGCCGTACGGGATCCGGCTCTGGAAACACCATATATTTT. This encodes CASRTGSGSGNTIYF.